This T cell receptor (beta chain) was found in a study of beta chain features in type 1 diabetes. All of the isolated RNA was reverse transcribed, so expressed TCRB transcripts were sequenced. Only in-frame clones appear in the TCRdb table, and some are missing; sequencing was by immunoSEQ multiplex PCR. The sample yields 140,000 to 150,000 clones, 40% to 55% seen once. The TCR comes from a man in his late teens or twenties in good health. Sequencing input: Tregs from blood.

The CDR3 coding sequence is TGTGCCATCATGATAACTAGCGGGACTTACAATGAGCAGTTCTTC. As protein: CAIMITSGTYNEQFF. The gene calls are TRBV10-3 and TRBJ2-1; TRBD2 agrees at 10 bases. V shed 7 bases and J 4 bases; nucleotides not matched to a gene: 7. The CDR3 loop spans 15 amino acids. From germline, CDR1 is ENHRY and CDR2 SYGVKD.